The text below deals with one T cell receptor (beta chain). This entry is derived from a study of T cell responses to AZD1222 COVID-19 vaccine. Trimming took off 4 bases at V and 2 bases at J, with 9 bases between the two ends. Germline CDR1 GTSNPN, CDR2 SVGIG (reference sequence). The CDR3 has 14 amino acids. Some clones are missing from TCRdb's copy, which holds only in-frame ones; the method was immunoSEQ multiplex PCR. The table records some 120,000 clones, over 85% of them present only once. The sequence derives from an adult in good health. Sequencing used peripheral blood, obtained on day 0 of AZD1222 vaccination. This rearrangement joins TRBV30 to TRBJ2-6; D may correspond to TRBD1 or TRBD2 (5 bases each). Written as DNA, the CDR3 is TGTGCCTGGACCCGGGACGCTGGGGCCAACGTCCTGACTTTC. As protein: CAWTRDAGANVLTF. The full variable domain, completed using reference TRBV30 and TRBJ2-6, is SQTIHQWPATLVQPVGSPLSLECTVEGTSNPNLYWYRQAAGRGLQLLFYSVGIGQISSEVPQNLSASRPQDRQFILSSKKLLLSDSGFYLCAWTRDAGANVLTFGAGSRLTVL.